The clone carrying this T cell receptor (beta chain) was counted many times. Its antigen is unidentified. These data originate in a study of T cell repertoires in cytomegalovirus infection. Notes on the study in general: Cumulative public TCR beta family frequency identified CMV carriers with the relevant HLA. The response measured ex vivo was dominated by TCR beta clonotypes (HLA-C-restricted and CMV-specific).

TCRdb ran MiXCR on the reads and lists one entry per CDR3 protein. In the table there are approximately 250,000 distinct CDR3 sequences, more than 9% of which are singletons. Germline V gives CDR1 ENHRY, CDR2 SYGVKD. CDR3 length equals 15 residues. V was pared by 2 bases and J by 5 bases, with 15 bases between. This receptor was identified in a human donor in good health (CMV status not recorded). Some clones in this sample may be carry-over from other donors' samples. The sample consisted of PBMCs. The chain couples TRBV10-3 to TRBJ1-2; D is perhaps TRBD1 (6 bases). CDR3 DNA: TGTGCCATCAGTGAGCGAGGGGGTACTGGGTATGGCTACACCTTC. Translated, it gives CAISERGGTGYGYTF.